This TCR beta chain emerged from a study of blood T cell repertoires in COVID-19. Study-wide background: COVID-19 samples from acute and convalescent phases originated in the United States, Italy and Spain.

This CDR3 has 12 amino acids. Germline CDR1 reads SGDLS; CDR2 reads YYNGEE. V lost 7 bases and J lost 7; bases outside the gene matches: 7. The participants were between roughly 18 and 100 years old and came from 24 US areas. Recovery meant two consecutive negative NP/OP PCR tests, professional clearance, or resolved symptoms. Repertoires were generated with immunoSEQ multiplex PCR, while TCRdb's copy carries only in-frame clones and drops some. The table includes some 230,000 clones, roughly four fifths detected once. This clone was recorded only once. This clonotype originated in a man aged 35 to 55 who had recovered from COVID-19. Source material: PBMCs or T cells enriched from blood (not recorded which). The rearrangement links TRBV9 to TRBJ2-7; 8 bases are shared with TRBD2. This CDR3 is CASRGPGGEQYF. The DNA of the CDR3 is TGTGCCAGCCGCGGGCCGGGGGGGGAGCAGTACTTC.